The rows below give T cell receptor beta chains drawn from one sample of a study of cytomegalovirus exposure and HLA in healthy donors. Sequenced by immunoSEQ multiplex PCR; TCRdb stores in-frame clones only, minus some. The sample table sets out around 130,000 clones. Sequences were obtained from PBMCs. The source of these receptors is a woman in her fifties or sixties in good health and CMV-seronegative. The CDR3 runs from the conserved cysteine through the conserved F or W.

V gene	CDR3 protein
TRBV6-6	CASSYSWGDGKLFF
TRBV6-1	CASSKGLSGGLDTEAFF
TRBV4-1	CASSQDMGGSPLHF
TRBV11-2	CASSLDRRGEAFF
TRBV5-1	CASRKGQGGVREKLFF
TRBV5-1	CASSMRAEPNYGYTF
TRBV30	CAWRGRGTEAFF
TRBV7-9	CASSLVGRGHADTQYF
TRBV5-5	CASSLGQGWDEQFF
TRBV5-1	CASSFGTGVYEQYF
TRBV6-5	CASTQGLGVGFGAFF
TRBV11-2	CASSHRGPDTQYF
TRBV7-2	CASSPGQHTGELFF
TRBV2	CASSAGTGSNGYTF
TRBV30	CAWSLLTGGYTF
TRBV6-5	CASSYSWTASYEQYF
TRBV9	CASSVSGREPQHF